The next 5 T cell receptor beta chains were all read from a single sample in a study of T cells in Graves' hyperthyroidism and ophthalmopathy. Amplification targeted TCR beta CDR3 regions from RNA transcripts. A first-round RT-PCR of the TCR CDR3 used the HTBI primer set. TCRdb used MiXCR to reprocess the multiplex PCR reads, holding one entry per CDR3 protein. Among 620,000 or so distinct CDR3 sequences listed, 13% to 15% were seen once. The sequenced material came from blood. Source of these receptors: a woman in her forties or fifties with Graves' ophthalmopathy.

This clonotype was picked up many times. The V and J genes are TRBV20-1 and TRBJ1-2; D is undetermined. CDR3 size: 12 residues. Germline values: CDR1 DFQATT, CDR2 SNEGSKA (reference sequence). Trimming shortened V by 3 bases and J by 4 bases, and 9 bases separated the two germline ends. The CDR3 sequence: CSASSQVYGYTF. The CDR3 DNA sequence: TGCAGTGCTAGTTCCCAGGTCTATGGCTACACCTTC.

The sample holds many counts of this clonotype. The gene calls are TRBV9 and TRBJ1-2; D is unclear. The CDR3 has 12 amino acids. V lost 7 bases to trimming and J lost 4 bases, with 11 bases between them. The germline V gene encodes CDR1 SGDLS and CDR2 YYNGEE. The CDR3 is CASYGWAYGYTF. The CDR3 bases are TGTGCCAGCTATGGATGGGCCTATGGCTACACCTTC.

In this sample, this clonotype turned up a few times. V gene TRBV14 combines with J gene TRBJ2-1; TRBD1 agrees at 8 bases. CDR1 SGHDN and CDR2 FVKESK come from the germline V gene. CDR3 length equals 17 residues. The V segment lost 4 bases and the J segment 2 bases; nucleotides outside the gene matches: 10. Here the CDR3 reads CASSRRDRGLPYNEQFF. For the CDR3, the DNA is TGTGCCAGCAGCCGGAGAGACAGGGGCTTACCCTACAATGAGCAGTTCTTC.

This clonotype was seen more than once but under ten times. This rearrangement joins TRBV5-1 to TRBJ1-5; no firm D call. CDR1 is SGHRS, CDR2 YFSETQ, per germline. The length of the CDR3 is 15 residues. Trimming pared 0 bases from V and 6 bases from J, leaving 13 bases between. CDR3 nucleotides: TGCGCCAGCAGCTTGGAAGGGCGAAACGGTCAGCCCCAGCATTTT. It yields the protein CASSLEGRNGQPQHF.

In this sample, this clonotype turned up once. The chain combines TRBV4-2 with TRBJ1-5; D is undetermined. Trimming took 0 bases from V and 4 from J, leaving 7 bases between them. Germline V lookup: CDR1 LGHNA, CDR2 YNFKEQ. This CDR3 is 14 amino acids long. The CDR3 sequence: CASSQEQLNQPQHF. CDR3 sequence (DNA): TGTGCCAGCAGCCAAGAGCAGTTAAATCAGCCCCAGCATTTT.